This entry lists 9 T cell receptor beta chains sequenced from one sample in a study of radiation and T cells in renal cell carcinoma. Measured with immunoSEQ multiplex PCR; TCRdb has only the in-frame clones, and not every one. The sample shows more than 95,000 clones, around 81% of them seen only once. The sample's time point: blood 2 weeks post-SBRT. Treatment here: 15 Gy SBRT to primary tumor, nephrectomy 4 weeks later. Specimen: blood, collected from a patient whose treatment included radiotherapy and nephrectomy. These receptors were collected from a man aged 45-65 years with renal cell carcinoma.

This clone is classed as large. The chain has TRBV7-9 and TRBJ1-4, with D uncertain. The CDR3 sequence is 14 residues long. Trimming cost V 0 bases and J 8 bases, with 10 bases left between them. CDR1 is SEHNR and CDR2 is FQNEAQ in the germline V gene (reference sequence). The CDR3 here is CASSLADVREKLFF. In nucleotides, the CDR3 is TGTGCCAGCAGCTTAGCGGACGTGCGCGAAAAACTGTTTTTT.

The V gene is TRBV5-1, the J gene TRBJ2-5; 8 bases map to TRBD1. After removal of 6 bases from V and 5 bases from J, the junction contained 12 bases not matched to a gene. The V gene's germline CDR1 is SGHRS and CDR2 YFSETQ. This CDR3 contains 15 residues. The CDR3 sequence: CASKGQGISQETQYF. The CDR3 coding sequence is TGCGCCAGCAAAGGACAGGGCATCTCTCAGGAGACCCAGTACTTC.

This rearrangement joins TRBV9 to TRBJ2-3; 10 nucleotides line up with TRBD2. The CDR3 totals 15 residues. The germline CDR1 and CDR2 sequences are SGDLS and YYNGEE. V gave up 6 bases and J gave up 4 bases; unmatched junction bases: 8. The CDR3 protein is CASNPSGGIADTQYF. The DNA of the CDR3 is TGTGCCAGCAACCCTAGCGGGGGAATCGCAGATACGCAGTATTTT.

The V gene is TRBV28, the J gene TRBJ1-3; 7 nucleotides agree with TRBD1. The ends lost 4 bases at V and 2 bases at J; junction bases unmatched: 5. Germline V gives CDR1 MDHEN, CDR2 SYDVKM. The CDR3 loop spans 15 amino acids. This CDR3 reads CASSSGTAAGNTIYF. Written as DNA, the CDR3 is TGTGCCAGCAGTTCCGGGACAGCAGCTGGAAACACCATATATTTT.

The gene calls are TRBV6-5 and TRBJ1-1; D not certain. The CDR3 sequence is 13 residues long. V shed 6 bases and J shed 1 base, with 9 bases lying between them. CDR1 is MNHEY and CDR2 is SVGAGI in the germline V gene. The CDR3 here is CASRRLGNTEAFF. As DNA, the CDR3 is TGTGCCAGCAGAAGGCTGGGGAACACTGAAGCTTTCTTT.

V is TRBV28 and J is TRBJ2-7, with D possibly being TRBD2 (6 bases). Germline CDR1 reads MDHEN; CDR2 reads SYDVKM. The CDR3 contains 12 residues. Trimming left V 9 bases short and J 3 bases short, with 12 bases between. DNA for the CDR3: TGTGCCAGTAGGGACTTCGGCTACGAGCAGTACTTC. Encoded protein: CASRDFGYEQYF. Full variable domain (outside the CDR3, taken from reference TRBV28 and TRBJ2-7): DVKVTQSSRYLVKRTGEKVFLECVQDMDHENMFWYRQDPGLGLRLIYFSYDVKMKEKGDIPEGYSVSREKKERFSLILESASTNQTSMYLCASRDFGYEQYFGPGTRLTVT.

The chain joins TRBV18 to TRBJ2-7, with 7 bases fitting TRBD1. The CDR3 has 17 residues. Looked up from germline, CDR1 is KGHSH and CDR2 is LQKENI. The V segment lost 3 bases and the J segment 5 bases; nucleotides outside the gene matches: 16. CDR3 bases: TGTGCCAGCTCACCGGTGGGTCGACAGGGTCCGAAGCACGAGCAGTACTTC. Translated: CASSPVGRQGPKHEQYF.

The chain carries TRBV5-6 and TRBJ2-7; D is undetermined. Germline V gene sequence: CDR1 SGHDT, CDR2 YYEEEE. The V end lost 4 bases, the J end lost 2 bases, and 4 bases lay between the germline ends. The CDR3 extends over 11 amino acids. The CDR3 nucleotides read TGTGCCAGCAGCGTAACCTACGAGCAGTACTTC. Its protein product is CASSVTYEQYF. The full variable domain, with the rest looked up from reference TRBV5-6 and TRBJ2-7, is DAGVTQSPTHLIKTRGQQVTLRCSPKSGHDTVSWYQQALGQGPQFIFQYYEEEERQRGNFPDRFSGHQFPNYSSELNVNALLLGDSALYLCASSVTYEQYFGPGTRLTVT.

The chain combines TRBV19 with TRBJ2-1; 9 bases match TRBD1. Per germline, CDR1 LNHDA and CDR2 SQIVND (reference sequence). The CDR3 spans 15 residues. The CDR3 spells CATGGLSGAYNEQFF. The DNA for the CDR3 is TGTGCGACAGGGGGGTTAAGCGGAGCCTACAATGAGCAGTTCTTC.